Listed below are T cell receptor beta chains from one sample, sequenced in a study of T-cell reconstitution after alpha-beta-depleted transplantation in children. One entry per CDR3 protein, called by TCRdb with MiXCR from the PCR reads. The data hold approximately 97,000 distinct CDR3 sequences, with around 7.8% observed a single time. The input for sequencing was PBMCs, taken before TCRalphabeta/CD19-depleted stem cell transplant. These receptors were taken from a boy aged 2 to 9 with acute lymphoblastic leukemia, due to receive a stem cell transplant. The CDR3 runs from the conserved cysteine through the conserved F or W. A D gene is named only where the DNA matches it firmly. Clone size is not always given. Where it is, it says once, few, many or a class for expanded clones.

CDR3 protein: CATPTPNGGYTF
CDR3 DNA: TGTGCCACCCCGACCCCGAATGGGGGCTACACCTTC
J gene: TRBJ1-2
V gene: TRBV10-3
D gene: -
clone size: many

CDR3 protein: CASSDSGWQGDNTGELFF
CDR3 DNA: TGTGCCAGCAGTGACTCGGGGTGGCAGGGGGACAACACCGGGGAGCTGTTTTTT
J gene: TRBJ2-2
V gene: TRBV6-4
D gene: TRBD1
clone size: many

CDR3 protein: CASSSPLTEAFF
CDR3 DNA: TGTGCCAGCAGCTCCCCTCTCACTGAAGCTTTCTTT
J gene: TRBJ1-1
V gene: TRBV11-2
D gene: -
clone size: many

CDR3 protein: CASSSTNTGELFF
CDR3 DNA: TGTGCCAGCAGCTCAACGAACACCGGGGAGCTGTTTTTT
J gene: TRBJ2-2
V gene: TRBV6-4
D gene: -
clone size: many

CDR3 protein: CASSSSRNTEGYEQYF
CDR3 DNA: TGTGCCAGCAGCTCTTCAAGGAACACAGAGGGCTACGAGCAGTACTTC
J gene: TRBJ2-7
V gene: TRBV7-9
D gene: -
clone size: -

CDR3 protein: CASSDMAMGQYGPNTEAFF
CDR3 DNA: TGTGCCAGCAGTGATATGGCCATGGGACAGTACGGTCCCAACACTGAAGCTTTCTTT
J gene: TRBJ1-1
V gene: TRBV12-3/TRBV12-4
D gene: TRBD1
clone size: many

CDR3 protein: CASSGDQETQYF
CDR3 DNA: TGTGCCAGCAGTGGGGACCAAGAGACCCAGTACTTC
J gene: TRBJ2-5
V gene: TRBV6-1
D gene: -
clone size: many

CDR3 protein: CASSPRAGTSTDTQYF
CDR3 DNA: TGTGCCAGCAGCCCGCGGGCCGGAACTAGCACAGATACGCAGTATTTT
J gene: TRBJ2-3
V gene: TRBV9
D gene: -
clone size: many

CDR3 protein: CASSLGQGYSYEQYF
CDR3 DNA: TGTGCCAGCAGCTTGGGACAGGGGTACTCCTACGAGCAGTACTTC
J gene: TRBJ2-7
V gene: TRBV7-2
D gene: TRBD1
clone size: -

CDR3 protein: CASSNGGLQFF
CDR3 DNA: TGTGCCAGCAGTAACGGGGGCTTGCAGTTCTTC
J gene: TRBJ2-1
V gene: TRBV6-5
D gene: -
clone size: few

CDR3 protein: CASTPRRETQYF
CDR3 DNA: TGTGCCAGCACCCCCAGACGAGAGACCCAGTACTTC
J gene: TRBJ2-5
V gene: TRBV2
D gene: -
clone size: once

CDR3 protein: CAIREDSSFSPLHF
CDR3 DNA: TGTGCCATCAGGGAGGACAGTTCCTTTTCACCCCTCCACTTT
J gene: TRBJ1-6
V gene: TRBV10-3
D gene: -
clone size: -

CDR3 protein: CASSPEGWGTGANVLTF
CDR3 DNA: TGCGCCAGCAGCCCGGAAGGCTGGGGTACCGGGGCCAACGTCCTGACTTTC
J gene: TRBJ2-6
V gene: TRBV5-1
D gene: -
clone size: many

CDR3 protein: CASSFEDGLAIVYGYTF
CDR3 DNA: TGTGCCAGCAGCTTTGAGGACGGACTGGCTATTGTCTATGGCTACACCTTC
J gene: TRBJ1-2
V gene: TRBV5-6
D gene: -
clone size: -

CDR3 protein: CASRPGIGNTEAFF
CDR3 DNA: TGTGCCAGCAGACCAGGCATAGGGAACACTGAAGCTTTCTTT
J gene: TRBJ1-1
V gene: TRBV12-3/TRBV12-4
D gene: -
clone size: many

CDR3 protein: CATSSTQGPDTQYF
CDR3 DNA: TGCGCCACCAGCTCAACCCAGGGCCCCGATACGCAGTATTTT
J gene: TRBJ2-3
V gene: TRBV5-1
D gene: -
clone size: few

CDR3 protein: CASSFTGTQYF
CDR3 DNA: TGTGCCAGCAGTTTTACTGGGACCCAGTACTTC
J gene: TRBJ2-5
V gene: TRBV12-3/TRBV12-4
D gene: -
clone size: many

CDR3 protein: CASFSGGEETQYF
CDR3 DNA: TGTGCCAGTTTTAGCGGGGGGGAAGAGACCCAGTACTTC
J gene: TRBJ2-5
V gene: TRBV12-3/TRBV12-4
D gene: TRBD2
clone size: few

CDR3 protein: CASSQVGRGRIYTF
CDR3 DNA: TGCGCCAGCAGCCAAGTGGGCAGGGGGCGCATCTACACCTTC
J gene: TRBJ1-2
V gene: TRBV4-3
D gene: TRBD1
clone size: -

CDR3 protein: CAPPFGTGAGEPQHF
CDR3 DNA: TGCGCCCCCCCGTTTGGGACAGGGGCGGGGGAGCCCCAGCATTTT
J gene: TRBJ1-5
V gene: TRBV10-1
D gene: TRBD1
clone size: -

CDR3 protein: CAGIIIRDLTDTQYF
CDR3 DNA: TGTGCCGGCATTATCATCAGGGACCTCACAGATACGCAGTATTTT
J gene: TRBJ2-3
V gene: TRBV7-9
D gene: -
clone size: -

CDR3 protein: CATSPGMGKNTEAFF
CDR3 DNA: TGTGCCACCAGTCCGGGGATGGGAAAGAACACTGAAGCTTTCTTT
J gene: TRBJ1-1
V gene: TRBV24-1
D gene: -
clone size: many

CDR3 protein: CASSPTGRQETQYF
CDR3 DNA: TGTGCCAGCAGCCCTACAGGGCGCCAAGAGACCCAGTACTTC
J gene: TRBJ2-5
V gene: TRBV6-1
D gene: -
clone size: -

CDR3 protein: CASSPRTPEETQYF
CDR3 DNA: TGTGCCAGCAGTCCCCGGACCCCCGAGGAGACCCAGTACTTC
J gene: TRBJ2-5
V gene: TRBV28
D gene: -
clone size: -

CDR3 protein: CASSLRILAGKAEQFF
CDR3 DNA: TGTGCCAGCAGTTTACGGATACTAGCGGGGAAGGCTGAGCAGTTCTTC
J gene: TRBJ2-1
V gene: TRBV12-3/TRBV12-4
D gene: TRBD2
clone size: many

CDR3 protein: CASMPYGLSGNTIYF
CDR3 DNA: TGTGCCAGCATGCCTTACGGCCTCTCTGGAAACACCATATATTTT
J gene: TRBJ1-3
V gene: TRBV6-5
D gene: -
clone size: -

CDR3 protein: CASSEDRDWTDTQYF
CDR3 DNA: TGTGCCAGCAGCGAAGACAGGGATTGGACAGATACGCAGTATTTT
J gene: TRBJ2-3
V gene: TRBV12-3/TRBV12-4
D gene: TRBD1
clone size: -

CDR3 protein: CSARDLGVEQYF
CDR3 DNA: TGCAGTGCTAGAGATCTAGGGGTCGAGCAGTACTTC
J gene: TRBJ2-7
V gene: TRBV20-1
D gene: -
clone size: many

CDR3 protein: CASSPPEGLRDEQFF
CDR3 DNA: TGTGCCAGCAGCCCCCCGGAGGGCTTAAGGGATGAGCAGTTCTTC
J gene: TRBJ2-1
V gene: TRBV13
D gene: -
clone size: many

CDR3 protein: CASKAGTSWDEQYF
CDR3 DNA: TGTGCCAGCAAAGCCGGGACTAGCTGGGACGAGCAGTACTTC
J gene: TRBJ2-7
V gene: TRBV6-2/TRBV6-3
D gene: TRBD2
clone size: many

CDR3 protein: CSASRGPYEQYF
CDR3 DNA: TGCAGTGCTAGTAGAGGACCTTACGAGCAGTACTTC
J gene: TRBJ2-7
V gene: TRBV20-1
D gene: -
clone size: -

CDR3 protein: CASSLEGGHTEQFF
CDR3 DNA: TGTGCCAGCAGCTTGGAAGGAGGACACACGGAGCAGTTCTTC
J gene: TRBJ2-1
V gene: TRBV7-3
D gene: -
clone size: -

CDR3 protein: CASSQVFPGTPGGGELFF
CDR3 DNA: TGCGCCAGCAGCCAGGTTTTTCCTGGGACGCCGGGAGGCGGGGAGCTGTTTTTT
J gene: TRBJ2-2
V gene: TRBV4-1
D gene: TRBD2
clone size: many

CDR3 protein: CASSQEGISNQPQHF
CDR3 DNA: TGCGCCAGCAGCCAGGAGGGGATCAGCAATCAGCCCCAGCATTTT
J gene: TRBJ1-5
V gene: TRBV5-1
D gene: -
clone size: -

CDR3 protein: CASSSGQFYGYTF
CDR3 DNA: TGTGCCAGCAGCTCTGGCCAGTTCTATGGCTACACCTTC
J gene: TRBJ1-2
V gene: TRBV7-9
D gene: -
clone size: -